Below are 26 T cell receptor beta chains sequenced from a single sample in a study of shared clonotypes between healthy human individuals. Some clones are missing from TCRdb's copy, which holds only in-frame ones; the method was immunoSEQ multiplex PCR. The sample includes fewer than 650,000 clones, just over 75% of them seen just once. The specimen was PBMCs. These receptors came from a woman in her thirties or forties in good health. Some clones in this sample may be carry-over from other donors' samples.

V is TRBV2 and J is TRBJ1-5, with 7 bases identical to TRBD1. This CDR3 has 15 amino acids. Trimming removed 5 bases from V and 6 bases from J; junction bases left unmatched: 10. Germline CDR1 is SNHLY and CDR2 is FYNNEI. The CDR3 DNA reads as TGTGCCAGCAGTAATGAGGGGGCGACTCTTCAGCCCCAGCATTTT. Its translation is CASSNEGATLQPQHF.

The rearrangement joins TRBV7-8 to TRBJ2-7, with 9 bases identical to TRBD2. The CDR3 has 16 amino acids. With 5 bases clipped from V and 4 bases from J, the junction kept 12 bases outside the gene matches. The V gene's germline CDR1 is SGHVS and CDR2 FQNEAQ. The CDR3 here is CASSPRPGTSSYEQYF. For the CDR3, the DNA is TGTGCCAGCAGCCCGCGACCCGGGACTAGCTCGTACGAGCAGTACTTC.

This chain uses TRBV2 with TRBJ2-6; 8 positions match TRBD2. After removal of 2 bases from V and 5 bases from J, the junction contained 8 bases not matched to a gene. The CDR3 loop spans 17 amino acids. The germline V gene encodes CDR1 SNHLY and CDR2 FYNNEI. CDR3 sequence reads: CASSETGGGSWANVLTF. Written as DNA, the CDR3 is TGTGCCAGCAGTGAAACCGGGGGGGGCTCATGGGCCAACGTCCTGACTTTC.

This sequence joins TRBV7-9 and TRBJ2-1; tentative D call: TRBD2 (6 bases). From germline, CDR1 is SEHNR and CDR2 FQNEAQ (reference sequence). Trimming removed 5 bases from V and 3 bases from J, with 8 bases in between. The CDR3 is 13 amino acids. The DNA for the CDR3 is TGTGCCAGCAGCCAGGACTACTACAATGAGCAGTTCTTC. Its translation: CASSQDYYNEQFF.

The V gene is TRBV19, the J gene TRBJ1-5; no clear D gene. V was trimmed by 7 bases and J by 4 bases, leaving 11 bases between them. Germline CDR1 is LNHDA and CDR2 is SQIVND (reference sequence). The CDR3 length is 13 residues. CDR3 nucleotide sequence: TGTGCCAGTAATCTTGGTGTAAATCAGCCCCAGCATTTT. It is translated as CASNLGVNQPQHF.

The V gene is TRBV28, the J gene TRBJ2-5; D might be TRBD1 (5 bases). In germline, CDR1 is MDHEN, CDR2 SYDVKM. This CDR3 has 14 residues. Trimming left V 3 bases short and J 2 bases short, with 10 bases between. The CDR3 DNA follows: TGTGCCAGCAGTTTCCAGGGTCGTCAAGAGACCCAGTACTTC. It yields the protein CASSFQGRQETQYF.

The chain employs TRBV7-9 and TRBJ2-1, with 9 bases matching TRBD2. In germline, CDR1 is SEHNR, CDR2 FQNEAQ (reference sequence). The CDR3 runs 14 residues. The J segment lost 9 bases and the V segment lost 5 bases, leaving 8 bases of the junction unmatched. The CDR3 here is CASSAGTSFSEQFF. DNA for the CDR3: TGTGCCAGCAGCGCCGGGACTAGCTTCAGTGAGCAGTTCTTC.

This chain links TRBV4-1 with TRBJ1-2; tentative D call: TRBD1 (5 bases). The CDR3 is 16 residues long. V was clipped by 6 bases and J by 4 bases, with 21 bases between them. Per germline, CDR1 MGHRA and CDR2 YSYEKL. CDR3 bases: TGCGCCAGCAGGGGTCAAGGACAAAGCTGGATCTATGGCTACACCTTC. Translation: CASRGQGQSWIYGYTF.

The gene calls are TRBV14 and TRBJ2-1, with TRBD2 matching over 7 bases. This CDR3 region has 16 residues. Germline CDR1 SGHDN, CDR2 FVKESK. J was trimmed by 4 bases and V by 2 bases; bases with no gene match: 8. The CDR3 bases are TGTGCCAGCAGCCAAATAGCGGGTTCCGGTTACAATGAGCAGTTCTTC. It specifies CASSQIAGSGYNEQFF.

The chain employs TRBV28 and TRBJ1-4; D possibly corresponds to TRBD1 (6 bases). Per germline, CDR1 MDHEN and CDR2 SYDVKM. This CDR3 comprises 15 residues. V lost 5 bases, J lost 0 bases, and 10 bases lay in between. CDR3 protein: CASSRHRATNEKLFF. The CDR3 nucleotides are TGTGCCAGCAGTCGCCACAGGGCAACTAATGAAAAACTGTTTTTT.

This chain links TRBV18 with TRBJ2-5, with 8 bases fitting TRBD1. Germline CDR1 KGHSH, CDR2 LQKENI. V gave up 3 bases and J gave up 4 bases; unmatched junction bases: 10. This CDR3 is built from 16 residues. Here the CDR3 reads CASSPNLGQGRETQYF. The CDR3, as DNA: TGTGCCAGCTCACCTAACCTAGGACAGGGAAGAGAGACCCAGTACTTC.

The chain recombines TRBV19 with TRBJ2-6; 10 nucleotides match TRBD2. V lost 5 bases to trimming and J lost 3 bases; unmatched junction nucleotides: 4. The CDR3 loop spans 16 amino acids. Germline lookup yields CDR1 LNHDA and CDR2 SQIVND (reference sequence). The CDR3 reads CASSPSGRFGANVLTF. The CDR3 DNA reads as TGTGCCAGTAGTCCTAGCGGGAGATTTGGGGCCAACGTCCTGACTTTC.

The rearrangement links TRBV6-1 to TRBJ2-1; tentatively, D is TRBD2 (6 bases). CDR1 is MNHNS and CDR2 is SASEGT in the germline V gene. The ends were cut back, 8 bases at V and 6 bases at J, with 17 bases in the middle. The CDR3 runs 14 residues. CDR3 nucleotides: TGTGCCAGCCGGACGAGAGAGGGAGGCAATGAGCAGTTCTTC. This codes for CASRTREGGNEQFF.

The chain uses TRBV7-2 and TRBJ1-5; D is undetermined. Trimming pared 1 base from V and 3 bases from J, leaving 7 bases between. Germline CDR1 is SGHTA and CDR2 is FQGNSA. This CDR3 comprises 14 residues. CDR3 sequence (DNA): TGTGCCAGCAGCTTAGTAGCCTACAATCAGCCCCAGCATTTT. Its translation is CASSLVAYNQPQHF.

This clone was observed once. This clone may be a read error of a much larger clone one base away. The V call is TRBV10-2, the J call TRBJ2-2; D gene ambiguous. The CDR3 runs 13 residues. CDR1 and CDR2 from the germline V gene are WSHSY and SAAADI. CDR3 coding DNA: TGCGCCAGCAGGCAAGGCGGCACCGAGGAGCTGTTTTTT. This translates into CASRQGGTEELFF.

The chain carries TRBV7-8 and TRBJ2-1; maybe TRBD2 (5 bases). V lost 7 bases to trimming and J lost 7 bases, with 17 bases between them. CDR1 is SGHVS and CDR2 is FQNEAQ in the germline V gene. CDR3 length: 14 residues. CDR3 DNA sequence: TGTGCCAGCACCAAAAGAGGGTTAAGTAATGAGCAGTTCTTC. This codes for CASTKRGLSNEQFF.

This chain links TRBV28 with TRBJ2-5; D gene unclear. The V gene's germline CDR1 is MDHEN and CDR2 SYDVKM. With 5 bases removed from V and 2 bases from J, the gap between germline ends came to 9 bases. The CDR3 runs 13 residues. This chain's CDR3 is CASSRNAQETQYF. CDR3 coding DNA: TGTGCCAGCAGTCGAAACGCGCAAGAGACCCAGTACTTC.

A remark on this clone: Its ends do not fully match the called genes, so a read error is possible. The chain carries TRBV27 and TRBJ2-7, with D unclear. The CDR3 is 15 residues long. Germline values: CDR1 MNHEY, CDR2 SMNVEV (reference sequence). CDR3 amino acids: CASSLSFVGGYQQYF. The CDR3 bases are TGTGCCAGCAGTTTATCCTTTGTTGGCGGCTACCAGCAGTACTTC.

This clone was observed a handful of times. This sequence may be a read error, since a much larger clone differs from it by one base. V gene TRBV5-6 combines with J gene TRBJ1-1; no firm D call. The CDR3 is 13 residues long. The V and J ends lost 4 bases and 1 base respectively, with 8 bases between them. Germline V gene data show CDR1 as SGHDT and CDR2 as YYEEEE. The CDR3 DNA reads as TGTGCCAGCAGCCCTACAGAGAACACTGAAGCTTTCTTT. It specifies CASSPTENTEAFF.

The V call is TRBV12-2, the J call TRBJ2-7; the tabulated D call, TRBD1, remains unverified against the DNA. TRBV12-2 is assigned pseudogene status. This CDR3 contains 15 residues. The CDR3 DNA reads TGTGCAAGTCGCACCACTTCCAGGGCAGGCTACGAGCAGTACTTC. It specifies CASRTTSRAGYEQYF.

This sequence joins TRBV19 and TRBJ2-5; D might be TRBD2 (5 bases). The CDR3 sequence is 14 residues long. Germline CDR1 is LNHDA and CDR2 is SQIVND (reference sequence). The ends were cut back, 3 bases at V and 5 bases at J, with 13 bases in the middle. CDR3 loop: CASSILYGVETQYF. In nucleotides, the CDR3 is TGTGCCAGTAGTATTCTTTACGGGGTGGAGACCCAGTACTTC.

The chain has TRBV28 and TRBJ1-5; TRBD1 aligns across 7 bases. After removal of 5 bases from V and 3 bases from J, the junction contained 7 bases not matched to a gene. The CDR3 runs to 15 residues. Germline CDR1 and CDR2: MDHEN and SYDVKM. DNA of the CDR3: TGTGCCAGCAGTCCCTTGACAGGGAACAATCAGCCCCAGCATTTT. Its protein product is CASSPLTGNNQPQHF. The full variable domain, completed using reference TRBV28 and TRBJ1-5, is DVKVTQSSRYLVKRTGEKVFLECVQDMDHENMFWYRQDPGLGLRLIYFSYDVKMKEKGDIPEGYSVSREKKERFSLILESASTNQTSMYLCASSPLTGNNQPQHFGDGTRLSIL.

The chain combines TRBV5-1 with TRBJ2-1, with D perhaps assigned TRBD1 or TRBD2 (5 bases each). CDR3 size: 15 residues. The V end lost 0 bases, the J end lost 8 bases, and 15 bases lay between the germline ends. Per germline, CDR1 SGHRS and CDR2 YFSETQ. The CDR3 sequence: CASSLDQARGDEQFF. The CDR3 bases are TGCGCCAGCAGCTTGGACCAGGCCAGAGGGGATGAGCAGTTCTTC.

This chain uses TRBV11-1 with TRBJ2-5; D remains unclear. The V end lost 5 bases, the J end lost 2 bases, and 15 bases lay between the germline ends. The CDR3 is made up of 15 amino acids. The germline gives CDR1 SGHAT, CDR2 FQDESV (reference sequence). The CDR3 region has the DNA TGTGCCAGCAGCCCCCGTCTGGCGTTACAAGAGACCCAGTACTTC. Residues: CASSPRLALQETQYF.

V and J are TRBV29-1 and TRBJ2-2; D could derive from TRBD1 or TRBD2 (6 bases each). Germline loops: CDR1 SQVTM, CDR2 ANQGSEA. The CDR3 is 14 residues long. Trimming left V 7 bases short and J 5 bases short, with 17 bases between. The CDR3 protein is CSGQAGGYTGELFF. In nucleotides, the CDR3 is TGCAGCGGTCAGGCCGGGGGCTATACCGGGGAGCTGTTTTTT.

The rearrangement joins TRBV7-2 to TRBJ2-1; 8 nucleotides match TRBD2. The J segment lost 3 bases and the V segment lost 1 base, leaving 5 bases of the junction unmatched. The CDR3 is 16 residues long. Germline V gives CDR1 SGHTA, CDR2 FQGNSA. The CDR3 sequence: CASSLVPGGLYNEQFF. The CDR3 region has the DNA TGTGCCAGCAGCTTAGTGCCGGGAGGGCTCTACAATGAGCAGTTCTTC.